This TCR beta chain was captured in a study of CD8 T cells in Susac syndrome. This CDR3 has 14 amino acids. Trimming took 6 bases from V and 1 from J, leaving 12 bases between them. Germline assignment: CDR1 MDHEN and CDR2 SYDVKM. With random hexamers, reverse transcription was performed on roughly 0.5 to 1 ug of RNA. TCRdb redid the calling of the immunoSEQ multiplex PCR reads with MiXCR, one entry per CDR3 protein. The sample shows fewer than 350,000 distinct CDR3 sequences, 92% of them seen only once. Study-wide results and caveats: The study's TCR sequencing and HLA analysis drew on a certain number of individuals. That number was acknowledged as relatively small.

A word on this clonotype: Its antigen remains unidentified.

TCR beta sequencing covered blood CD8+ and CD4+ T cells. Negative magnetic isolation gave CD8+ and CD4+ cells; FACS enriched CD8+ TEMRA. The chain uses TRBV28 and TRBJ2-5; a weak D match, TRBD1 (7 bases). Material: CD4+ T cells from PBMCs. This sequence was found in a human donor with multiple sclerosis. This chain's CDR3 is CASSAGGPQETQYF. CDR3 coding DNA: TGTGCCAGCAGCGCAGGGGGGCCCCAAGAGACCCAGTACTTC.